This T cell receptor (beta chain) was captured in a study of breast tumors, draining lymph nodes, adjacent tissues. The study's findings and limits: Tumor TCR diversity was below lymph nodes but above nontumor tissue. Luminal-like breast cancer showed significantly higher tumor–nontumor repertoire similarity than basal-like.

Axillary draining lymph nodes of breast cancer patients supplied the node samples. CDR3 length: 11 amino acids. Germline V gene data show CDR1 as SGHKS and CDR2 as YYEKEE (reference sequence). Trimming took 6 bases from V and 8 from J, leaving 11 bases between them. This clonotype has at least ten counts. Its antigen is currently unknown. MiXCR, applied by TCRdb to the multiplex PCR reads, yields one record per CDR3 protein. The sample has around 290,000 distinct CDR3 sequences, 30% seen once. Sequencing was carried out using axillary lymph node tissue. This TCR derives from a female donor with breast cancer. Some clones in this sample may be carry-over from other donors' samples. J is TRBJ1-2 and V is TRBV5-5; TRBD1 is a possible D gene (5 bases). The CDR3 DNA is TGTGCCAGCACGAGTTGGGGGGGCTACACCTTC. Translated, it gives CASTSWGGYTF.